Listed below are T cell receptor beta chains from one sample, sequenced in a study of blood T cell repertoires in COVID-19. The method was immunoSEQ multiplex PCR; TCRdb's version includes in-frame clones alone and lacks a portion of them. The sample holds 150,000 to 250,000 clones, roughly 79% seen once. The sample taken for sequencing was peripheral blood. These receptors all stem from a human donor with acute or convalescent COVID-19. The donor label of this sample is uncertain. Each CDR3 is given with its conserved first and last residue. Fields, in order: clone size, D gene, V gene, J gene, CDR3 DNA, CDR3 protein. A D gene is named only where the DNA matches it firmly. Only part of the rows carry a size: once, few, many, or a class if the clone is expanded.

.	TRBD1	TRBV4-2	TRBJ2-7	TGTGCCAGCAGCCAAGAGTTACAGGGGGCCCGCGAGCAGTACTTC	CASSQELQGAREQYF
.	TRBD1	TRBV6-5	TRBJ1-1	TGTGCCAGCAGTTCGGACAGGGGTATATCTTTCTTT	CASSSDRGISFF
.	TRBD1	TRBV6-5	TRBJ1-2	TGTGCCAGCAGTTACTCGTTAGGGGGCGCGAAAGGCTACACCTTC	CASSYSLGGAKGYTF
.	TRBD1	TRBV18	TRBJ1-2	TGTGCCAGCTCACCAACCGGGGGGACAGGTCCTCGGGAGAGTACTGGCTACACCTTC	CASSPTGGTGPRESTGYTF
.	TRBD1	TRBV30	TRBJ1-1	TGTGCCTGGAGCCCCCCCGGACAGGGATTGAACACTGAAGCTTTCTTT	CAWSPPGQGLNTEAFF
.	TRBD1	TRBV23-1	TRBJ1-1	TGCGCCAGCAGTCACGGGCAGGGGGCAGGAGACACTGAAGCTTTCTTT	CASSHGQGAGDTEAFF
.	.	TRBV21-1	TRBJ1-4	TGTGCCAGCAGCAAGCCAGACAGGGCTCCCTGGCTAAATGAAAAACTGTTTTTT	CASSKPDRAPWLNEKLFF
.	.	TRBV12-5	TRBJ2-1	TGTGCTAGTGGAACAGGGTATCGGGGCGACAATGAGCAGTTCTTC	CASGTGYRGDNEQFF
.	TRBD1	TRBV3-1/TRBV3-2	TRBJ1-2	TGTGCCAGCAGCCAAGACCGGGACAGCCCCCGGCGGGGCTACACCTTC	CASSQDRDSPRRGYTF
.	TRBD1	TRBV2	TRBJ2-5	TGTGCCAGCAGTGGGGACAGGGCAGAGACCCAGTACTTC	CASSGDRAETQYF
few	TRBD2	TRBV7-9	TRBJ2-2	TGTGCCAGCAGCTCCCCCAGCGGGGGCTTCCAGGGCACCGGGGAGCTGTTTTTT	CASSSPSGGFQGTGELFF
.	TRBD1	TRBV18	TRBJ2-1	TGTGCCAGCTCACCCGGGACAGGGCTTCACAATGAGCAGTTCTTC	CASSPGTGLHNEQFF
.	.	TRBV18	TRBJ2-7	TGTGCCAGCTCACCAATACTAGCCTCGGTCTACGAGCAGTACTTC	CASSPILASVYEQYF
.	.	TRBV12-3/TRBV12-4	TRBJ1-5	TGTGCCAGCAGTTTGGCCGGGAATCAGCCCCAGCATTTT	CASSLAGNQPQHF
.	TRBD2	TRBV5-1	TRBJ2-1	TGCGCCAGCAGCTCCCCAGCGGGAGCGGGAAGTGAGCAGTTCTTC	CASSSPAGAGSEQFF
few	.	TRBV6-2/TRBV6-3	TRBJ1-1	TGTGCCAGCAGTTATTCCGCGGGCACTGAAGCTTTCTTT	CASSYSAGTEAFF
.	TRBD1	TRBV5-4	TRBJ2-2	TGTGCCAGCAGCGCCCAGGGGGCGAACACCGGGGAGCTGTTTTTT	CASSAQGANTGELFF
few	TRBD2	TRBV11-2	TRBJ2-7	TGTGCCAGCAGCACCGGGACTAGCGCTACCTACGAGCAGTACTTC	CASSTGTSATYEQYF
.	.	TRBV28	TRBJ1-4	TGTGCCAGCAGGGGGACTAAGGCTAATGAAAAACTGTTTTTT	CASRGTKANEKLFF
.	.	TRBV5-1	TRBJ1-4	TGCGCCAGCAGCGGGGGACTTAATGAAAAACTGTTTTTT	CASSGGLNEKLFF
many	.	TRBV7-6	TRBJ2-5	TGTGCCAGCAGCGCACGCGACCAAGAGACCCAGTACTTC	CASSARDQETQYF
.	.	TRBV6-6	TRBJ2-7	TGTGCCAGCAGTTACGGTGCGGGGCCCTACGAGCAGTACTTC	CASSYGAGPYEQYF
.	.	TRBV28	TRBJ1-2	TGTGCCAGCAGTTTATACGGAACAGCCGGCTATGGCTACACCTTC	CASSLYGTAGYGYTF
.	.	TRBV5-4	TRBJ1-2	TGTGCCAGCAGCTCTGCGGGGGGACACGCCTATGGCTACACCTTC	CASSSAGGHAYGYTF
.	TRBD1	TRBV7-8	TRBJ2-1	TGTGCCAGCAGCTCCCGACAGACAGGGTTTGATGAGCAGTTCTTC	CASSSRQTGFDEQFF
.	.	TRBV7-2	TRBJ2-3	TGTGCCAGCAGCCCAGGCAGTCGTGTCACAGATACGCAGTATTTT	CASSPGSRVTDTQYF
.	TRBD1	TRBV5-3	TRBJ2-1	TGTGCCAGAAGCTCCCAGGGGGAGTTCAATGAGCAGTTCTTC	CARSSQGEFNEQFF
.	.	TRBV7-9	TRBJ1-4	TGTGCCAGCAGCTTAGGGACAGTGAATGAAAAACTGTTTTTT	CASSLGTVNEKLFF
.	.	TRBV6-5	TRBJ1-3	TGTGCCAGCAGTTCCGCGGGACTGGGAAACACCATATATTTT	CASSSAGLGNTIYF
.	TRBD2	TRBV15	TRBJ2-7	TGTGCCACCAGCAGAGGTAGCGGGAGCGACGAGCAGTACTTC	CATSRGSGSDEQYF
many	TRBD2	TRBV10-3	TRBJ2-2	TGTGCCATCAGTGATTCGACTAGCGGGACCGGGGAGCTGTTTTTT	CAISDSTSGTGELFF
.	.	TRBV27	TRBJ2-3	TGTGCCAGCAGTTTTTCAGGGTCAGATACGCAGTATTTT	CASSFSGSDTQYF
.	.	TRBV12-3/TRBV12-4	TRBJ1-5	TGTGCCAGCAGCCTCTCTCAGAATCAGCCCCAGCATTTT	CASSLSQNQPQHF
few	TRBD2	TRBV28	TRBJ2-2	TGTGCCAGCAGTTTATGGCTAGCGGGAGTTAGCGACGGGGAGCTGTTTTTT	CASSLWLAGVSDGELFF
.	TRBD2	TRBV3-1/TRBV3-2	TRBJ2-4	TGTGCCAGCAGCCAAGAATCTAGCGGGAGAAACATTCAGTACTTC	CASSQESSGRNIQYF
.	TRBD1	TRBV6-5	TRBJ2-7	TGTGCCAGCAGACCCGTCATGACAGGGATCTACGAGCAGTACTTC	CASRPVMTGIYEQYF
.	TRBD2	TRBV9	TRBJ2-3	TGTGCCAGCAGCGTAGCCCCGGGAGGGCGAACAGATACGCAGTATTTT	CASSVAPGGRTDTQYF
once	.	TRBV19	TRBJ2-2	TGTGCCAGCAGACAAGTCCCCGGGGAGCTGTTTTTT	CASRQVPGELFF
.	TRBD1	TRBV19	TRBJ1-3	TGTGCCAGTAGTAAACAGGGGAATGGAAACACCATATATTTT	CASSKQGNGNTIYF
.	TRBD1	TRBV6-5	TRBJ2-7	TGTGCCAGCAGTTACAGGGGGCTCAGCTCCTACGAGCAGTACTTC	CASSYRGLSSYEQYF
.	TRBD1	TRBV2	TRBJ2-7	TGTGCCAGCAGTCGTCCGGGACAGGGAAACTACGAGCAGTACTTC	CASSRPGQGNYEQYF
.	.	TRBV25-1	TRBJ1-5	TGTGCCAGCAGCCCCACGACCGGACACCCGGGGGGACAGCCCCAGCATTTT	CASSPTTGHPGGQPQHF
.	TRBD2	TRBV5-4	TRBJ2-1	TGTGCCAGCAGCTTACGCCCGACTAGCGGGAAACTCCGAGTTTACAATGAGCAGTTCTTC	CASSLRPTSGKLRVYNEQFF
.	.	TRBV5-5	TRBJ2-7	TGTGCCAGCAGCTTATTCTACTTTTCCTACGAGCAGTACTTC	CASSLFYFSYEQYF
.	.	TRBV24-1	TRBJ2-3	TGTGCCACCAGTGCGGGGGTCACTAGCACAGATACGCAGTATTTT	CATSAGVTSTDTQYF
.	TRBD1	TRBV18	TRBJ2-7	TGTGCCAGCTCACTCTTTAAACAGGGGGAGTGGACCTACGAGCAGTACTTC	CASSLFKQGEWTYEQYF
.	.	TRBV5-1	TRBJ2-2	TGCGCCAGCAGCTTGATCGGCGGGATTAACACCGGGGAGCTGTTTTTT	CASSLIGGINTGELFF
.	.	TRBV7-9	TRBJ2-2	TGTGCCAGCAGCTTAACTACGAACACCGGGGAGCTGTTTTTT	CASSLTTNTGELFF
.	.	TRBV25-1	TRBJ2-1	TGTGCCAGCAGTGACTACGGAGGGCCCGGCTCCTACAATGAGCAGTTCTTC	CASSDYGGPGSYNEQFF
.	TRBD2	TRBV4-1	TRBJ2-1	TGCGCCAGCAGCCAAGAAGGGGACTACGATGAGCAGTTCTTC	CASSQEGDYDEQFF
.	TRBD2	TRBV6-2/TRBV6-3	TRBJ2-3	TGTGCCAGCAGTTCTGGAACTAGCGGAATCCCTAGGACAGATACGCAGTATTTT	CASSSGTSGIPRTDTQYF
.	TRBD1	TRBV5-4	TRBJ1-6	TGTGCCAGCAGCTCGGAGGGACAGGGGATCTATAATTCACCCCTCCACTTT	CASSSEGQGIYNSPLHF
.	TRBD1	TRBV6-1	TRBJ2-7	TGTGCCAGCAGTGATATAGGGACAGGGAGACACGAGCAGTACTTC	CASSDIGTGRHEQYF
.	.	TRBV5-1	TRBJ1-3	TGCGCCAGCAGCTTGACAGGCAGGCAGACCTCTGGAAACACCATATATTTT	CASSLTGRQTSGNTIYF
.	TRBD1	TRBV6-1	TRBJ2-7	TGTGCCAGCAGTGAAATGGGGACAGGGACCTACGAGCAGTACTTC	CASSEMGTGTYEQYF
.	.	TRBV11-2	TRBJ2-1	TGTGCCAGCAGCTCAGCAGTAGCCGCCCACAATGAGCAGTTCTTC	CASSSAVAAHNEQFF
.	TRBD2	TRBV9	TRBJ2-2	TGTGCCAGCAGCGTAGGATATAGCGGGAGTTACACCGGGGAGCTGTTTTTT	CASSVGYSGSYTGELFF
few	TRBD2	TRBV5-5	TRBJ2-1	TGTGCCAGCAGCTTTACTGCGGGAGTTGGCGAGCAGTTCTTC	CASSFTAGVGEQFF
.	.	TRBV5-4	TRBJ2-1	TGTGCCAGCAGCCTTGGATCCGGGACTCCAGCGGGGCAGTTCTTC	CASSLGSGTPAGQFF